This TCR beta chain came from a study of regulatory T cells in long-lasting Graves disease (dated by TCRdb to about 2021). About the study as a whole: Antithyroid drugs had been taken for less than 3 months by newly diagnosed Graves' disease patients. Peripheral blood TCR sequencing and RNA sequencing compared persistent Graves' disease patients with newly diagnosed Graves' disease patients. The study took place in China and was registered as a clinical trial. A total of around 35 samples underwent TCR sequencing: about 13 from persistent and roughly 20 from newly diagnosed Graves' disease patients.

The CDR3 spans 18 residues, from the cysteine through the phenylalanine. The kept DNA is CDR3 alone, 54 bases in frame from the first base. According to the germline V gene (reference sequence), CDR1 reads SEHNR and CDR2 reads FQNEAQ. The junction shows trimming of 5 bases on V and 0 bases on J, plus 23 bases between the germline ends. Reading the label with the study, this specimen's time point is: newly diagnosed GD, antithyroid drugs for less than 3 months. RNA was extracted from PBMCs in TRIzol for both TCR sequencing and RNA sequencing. The diagnosis of Graves' disease followed American Thyroid Association guidelines. The patients came from an endocrinology department in Xi'an, China. From each patient, approximately 9.9 milliliters of peripheral blood was collected into an EDTA anticoagulant tube. Ficoll Paque Plus density gradient separation was used to isolate PBMCs, and no further T cell sorting was done. RNA quality was checked with an Agilent 2100 Bioanalyzer and agarose gel, and concentration with a NanoDrop 2000.

Points the paper makes about the study in general: Sequencing and analysis were restricted to the TCR beta chain. As a limitation, the authors acknowledged that the small sample size may reduce accuracy. Patients with persistent disease shared more public clonotypes (fewer than 3,000) than newly diagnosed patients did (more than 900). Peripheral blood alone was examined, since thyroid tissue, which constituted the primary lesion, could not be accessed. Compared with newly diagnosed patients, persistent Graves' disease patients had lower TCR Shannon entropy and fewer highly expanded clones, which suggests clonal expansion. Preferential use of TRBV28, TRBJ1-2 and TRBJ2-5 was observed in persistent disease, whereas TRBV20-1 and TRBJ2-1 were favored in newly diagnosed disease.

Comment on this clonotype: Which antigen it targets is not known. No base quality values were provided; no much bigger clone lies one nucleotide off.

Library construction relied on multiplex PCR. Sequencing instrument: Illumina HiSeq 4000. TCR beta libraries were built with iRepertoire HTBI primers and Arm-PCR amplification of CDR3 regions. Before sequencing, the PCR products went through gel purification. The study's own analysis went as follows. Gene usage analysis of CDR3 amino acid clonotypes relied on the 55 to 80 TRBV and 13 to 15 TRBJ segments identified across samples. COPE and FqMerger were used to merge the filtered high-quality paired reads into contigs. BLAST was used to align contigs to IMGT TRBV, TRBD and TRBJ reference genes, with CDR3 defined following IMGT. Any clonotype with a frequency above 0.1% was counted as a highly expanded clone. Shannon entropy served as the measure of repertoire diversity, while the Gini coefficient captured V-J evenness. A clonotype found in more than one individual was treated as public. The public sequencing data were trimmed at Q25 with fastp and processed into clonotypes with MiXCR by TCRdb, which kept only in-frame beta chains. Rows are unified per CDR3 protein, each entry keeping the most common DNA and genes. Here the V and J calls rest on TCRdb's processing, not on the authors' analysis. The sample data list more than 300,000 distinct CDR3 sequences, and roughly 16% of these were observed just once. The ten largest clonotypes hold 22% of the sample.

The receptor was isolated from a female donor with Graves disease. Recombination linked TRBV7-9 to TRBJ2-7; TRBD2 is a possible D gene, resting on 6 matching bases. The input for sequencing was peripheral blood mononuclear cells (PBMCs), taken at new diagnosis, from a patient treated with antithyroid drugs. The CDR3: CASSPTSGGRRFSYEQYF. The DNA reads as follows: TGTGCCAGCAGCCCAACTTCTGGGGGGAGAAGGTTCTCCTACGAGCAGTACTTC.